Listed here are 14 T cell receptor beta chains from one sample, sequenced in a study of cytomegalovirus exposure and HLA in healthy donors. The method was immunoSEQ multiplex PCR; TCRdb's version includes in-frame clones alone and lacks a portion of them. The sample includes roughly 240,000 clones, approximately 87% of them seen just once. Material for sequencing was PBMCs. The receptor set was obtained from a man between 18 and 35 years old in good health and CMV-seronegative.

The V gene is TRBV5-6, the J gene TRBJ2-3, with D tentatively TRBD1 (6 bases). The V gene lost 5 bases and the J gene lost 5 bases, with 15 bases spanning the gap. The germline CDR1 and CDR2 sequences are SGHDT and YYEEEE. The CDR3 extends over 14 amino acids. This CDR3 is CASRLQGGEDTQYF. CDR3 coding DNA: TGTGCCAGCAGACTACAGGGTGGCGAAGATACGCAGTATTTT.

V usage is TRBV29-1 and J usage is TRBJ2-5; tentative D call: TRBD2 (5 bases). CDR3 length: 11 residues. The germline CDR1 and CDR2 sequences are SQVTM and ANQGSEA. V dropped 4 bases and J dropped 4 bases, with 7 bases sitting between them. The DNA for the CDR3 is TGCAGCGTTGCCGGAGGAGAGACCCAGTACTTC. Translation gives CSVAGGETQYF.

The gene calls are TRBV2 and TRBJ2-7; 8 bases map to TRBD1. This CDR3 region has 15 residues. V shed 6 bases, J shed 3 bases, and the junction held 10 bases outside the gene matches. CDR1 is SNHLY and CDR2 is FYNNEI in the germline V gene. In nucleotides, the CDR3 is TGTGCCAGCAGCACTCGTGGACAGGGCTACTACGAGCAGTACTTC. Its translation is CASSTRGQGYYEQYF.

This chain joins TRBV27 and TRBJ1-2; a possible D gene is TRBD1 (6 bases). The CDR3 runs 15 residues. Per germline, CDR1 MNHEY and CDR2 SMNVEV (reference sequence). Trimming took 4 bases from V and 3 from J, leaving 15 bases between them. In DNA, the CDR3 is TGTGCCAGCAGTTCTACATTCACAGGGTACTATGGCTACACCTTC. This codes for CASSSTFTGYYGYTF.

The CDR3 protein is CSVAAATAFF. Here the CDR3 DNA reads TGCAGCGTTGCGGCGGCTACAGCTTTCTTT. The rearrangement joins TRBV29-1 to TRBJ1-1; D gene uncertain. Looked up from germline, CDR1 is SQVTM and CDR2 is ANQGSEA. V shed 4 bases and J shed 10 bases, with 10 bases lying between them. This CDR3 comprises 10 residues.

V is TRBV2 and J is TRBJ1-1; 7 bases are a match to TRBD1. Germline trimming cut 6 bases from V and 4 bases from J; bases unmatched to any gene: 8. This CDR3 region has 14 residues. Germline V lookup: CDR1 SNHLY, CDR2 FYNNEI. The CDR3 DNA reads TGTGCCAGCAGCGAAAGACAGGGATTCACTGAAGCTTTCTTT. Its translation is CASSERQGFTEAFF.

This sequence joins TRBV13 and TRBJ2-3; 8 nucleotides match TRBD2. The CDR3 is 15 residues long. With V trimmed by 3 bases and J by 4 bases, 6 bases remained unmatched. Germline V CDR1 and CDR2: PRHDT, FYEKMQ (reference sequence). For the CDR3, the DNA is TGTGCCAGCAGCTTCGGGAGGGAGTTTTCAGATACGCAGTATTTT. This sequence encodes CASSFGREFSDTQYF. Filled out from reference TRBV13 and TRBJ2-3, the complete variable domain reads AAGVIQSPRHLIKEKRETATLKCYPIPRHDTVYWYQQGPGQDPQFLISFYEKMQSDKGSIPDRFSAQQFSDYHSELNMSSLELGDSALYFCASSFGREFSDTQYFGPGTRLTVL.

This chain joins TRBV7-2 and TRBJ2-7; maybe TRBD1 (6 bases). CDR1 is SGHTA and CDR2 is FQGNSA in the germline V gene. V shed 5 bases and J shed 3 bases, with 17 bases lying between them. The CDR3 is 15 residues long. CDR3 in DNA: TGTGCCAGCAGCGGAAGGGCAGGGGATTTCTACGAGCAGTACTTC. It encodes CASSGRAGDFYEQYF.

The chain joins TRBV18 to TRBJ2-3, with 7 nucleotides matching TRBD1. The CDR3 has 15 residues. Germline loops: CDR1 KGHSH, CDR2 LQKENI. Trimming removed 2 bases from V and 2 bases from J; junction bases left unmatched: 4. DNA of the CDR3: TGTGCCAGCTCACCAAGGACAGGCTACACAGATACGCAGTATTTT. Its translation is CASSPRTGYTDTQYF.

This chain connects TRBV2 to TRBJ2-3, with 15 positions matching TRBD2. From germline, CDR1 is SNHLY and CDR2 FYNNEI. There are 18 residues in the CDR3. V was pared by 4 bases and J by 2 bases, with 7 bases of the junction left unmatched. The CDR3 DNA follows: TGTGCCAGCAGTGGGACTAGCGGGGGGGCCGGCATCACAGATACGCAGTATTTT. It is translated as CASSGTSGGAGITDTQYF.

V and J are TRBV6-1 and TRBJ2-1; possible D gene TRBD1, 6 bases. V was trimmed by 3 bases and J by 8 bases, leaving 20 bases between them. Germline CDR1 is MNHNS and CDR2 is SASEGT. This CDR3 has 16 amino acids. DNA of the CDR3: TGTGCCAGCAGTGATGTCCAGGGGCTAGTCATGCATGAGCAGTTCTTC. The encoded protein is CASSDVQGLVMHEQFF.

The rearrangement joins TRBV4-1 to TRBJ2-7; the match to TRBD1 covers 8 bases. The CDR3 is 13 residues long. The germline gives CDR1 MGHRA, CDR2 YSYEKL. The V segment lost 4 bases and the J segment 2 bases; nucleotides outside the gene matches: 1. Here the CDR3 reads CASSLDRAYEQYF. The CDR3 DNA sequence: TGCGCCAGCAGCCTGGACAGGGCCTACGAGCAGTACTTC.

The chain uses TRBV28 and TRBJ2-7, with D unclear. Trimming removed 3 bases from V and 0 bases from J, with 6 bases in between. CDR1 and CDR2 from the germline V gene are MDHEN and SYDVKM. The length of the CDR3 is 13 residues. The CDR3 loop is CASSFGSSYEQYF. The CDR3 DNA follows: TGTGCCAGCAGTTTCGGGTCCTCCTACGAGCAGTACTTC. The variable domain in full, with the rest retrieved from reference TRBV28 and TRBJ2-7, is DVKVTQSSRYLVKRTGEKVFLECVQDMDHENMFWYRQDPGLGLRLIYFSYDVKMKEKGDIPEGYSVSREKKERFSLILESASTNQTSMYLCASSFGSSYEQYFGPGTRLTVT.

This chain uses TRBV11-2 with TRBJ2-2, with 9 bases matching TRBD2. The CDR3 loop spans 15 amino acids. The trim removed 5 bases at V and 6 bases at J, leaving 7 bases unmatched. Germline-derived CDR1 and CDR2 are SGHAT and FQNNGV. CDR3 amino acids: CASSLLAGRAGELFF. The CDR3 DNA is TGTGCCAGCAGCCTGCTAGCGGGAAGGGCCGGGGAGCTGTTTTTT. Using reference TRBV11-2 and TRBJ2-2 for the parts outside the CDR3, the full variable domain is EAGVAQSPRYKIIEKRQSVAFWCNPISGHATLYWYQQILGQGPKLLIQFQNNGVVDDSQLPKDRFSAERLKGVDSTLKIQPAKLEDSAVYLCASSLLAGRAGELFFGEGSRLTVL.